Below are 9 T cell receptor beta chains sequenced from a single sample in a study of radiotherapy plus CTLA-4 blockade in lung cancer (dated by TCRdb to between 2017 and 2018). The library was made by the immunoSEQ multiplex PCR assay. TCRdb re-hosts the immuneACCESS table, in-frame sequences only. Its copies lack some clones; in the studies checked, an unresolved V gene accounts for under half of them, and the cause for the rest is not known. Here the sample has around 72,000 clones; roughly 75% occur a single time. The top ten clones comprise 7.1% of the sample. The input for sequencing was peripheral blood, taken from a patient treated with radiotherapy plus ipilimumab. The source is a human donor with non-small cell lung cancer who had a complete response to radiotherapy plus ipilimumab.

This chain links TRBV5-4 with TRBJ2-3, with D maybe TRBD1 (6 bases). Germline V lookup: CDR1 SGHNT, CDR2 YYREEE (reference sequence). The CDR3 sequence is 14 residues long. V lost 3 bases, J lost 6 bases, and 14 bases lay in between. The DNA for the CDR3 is TGTGCCAGCAGCTACAGGGAGATGCGGGATACGCAGTATTTT. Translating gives CASSYREMRDTQYF.

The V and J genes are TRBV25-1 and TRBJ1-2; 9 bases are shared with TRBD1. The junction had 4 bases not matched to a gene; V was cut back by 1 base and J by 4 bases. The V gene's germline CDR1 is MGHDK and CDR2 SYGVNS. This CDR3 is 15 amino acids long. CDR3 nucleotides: TGTGCCAGCAGTGAATGGGACAGGGCTCTCTATGGCTACACCTTC. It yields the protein CASSEWDRALYGYTF.

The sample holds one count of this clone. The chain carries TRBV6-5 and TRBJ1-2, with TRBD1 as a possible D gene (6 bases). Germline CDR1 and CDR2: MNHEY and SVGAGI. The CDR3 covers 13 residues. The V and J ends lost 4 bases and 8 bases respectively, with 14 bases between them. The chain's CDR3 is CASSWRGDRGYTF. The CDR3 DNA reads TGTGCCAGCAGTTGGAGGGGGGATAGAGGCTACACCTTC.

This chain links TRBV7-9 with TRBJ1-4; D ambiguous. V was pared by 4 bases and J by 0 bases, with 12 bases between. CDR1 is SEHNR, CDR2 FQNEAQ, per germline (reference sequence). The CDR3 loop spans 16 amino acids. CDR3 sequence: CASSYRTAATNEKLFF. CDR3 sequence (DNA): TGTGCCAGCAGCTACCGGACGGCGGCAACTAATGAAAAACTGTTTTTT.

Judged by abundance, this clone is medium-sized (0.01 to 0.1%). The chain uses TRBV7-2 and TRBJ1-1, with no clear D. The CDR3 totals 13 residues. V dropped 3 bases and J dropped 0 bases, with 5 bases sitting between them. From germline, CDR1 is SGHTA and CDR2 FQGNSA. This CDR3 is CASSFRMNTEAFF. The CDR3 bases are TGTGCCAGCAGCTTCAGGATGAACACTGAAGCTTTCTTT.

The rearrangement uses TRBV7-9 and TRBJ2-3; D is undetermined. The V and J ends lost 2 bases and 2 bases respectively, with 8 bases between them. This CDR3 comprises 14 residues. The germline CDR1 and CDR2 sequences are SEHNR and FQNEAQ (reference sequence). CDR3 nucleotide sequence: TGTGCCAGCAGCTTAAACAGTTTCACAGATACGCAGTATTTT. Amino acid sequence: CASSLNSFTDTQYF.

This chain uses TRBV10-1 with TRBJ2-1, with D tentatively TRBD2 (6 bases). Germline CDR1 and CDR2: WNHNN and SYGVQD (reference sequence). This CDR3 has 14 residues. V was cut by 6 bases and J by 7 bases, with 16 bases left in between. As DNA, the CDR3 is TGCGCCAGCAGCGAGGGTGGGAGGCGGAATGAGCAGTTCTTC. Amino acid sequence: CASSEGGRRNEQFF.

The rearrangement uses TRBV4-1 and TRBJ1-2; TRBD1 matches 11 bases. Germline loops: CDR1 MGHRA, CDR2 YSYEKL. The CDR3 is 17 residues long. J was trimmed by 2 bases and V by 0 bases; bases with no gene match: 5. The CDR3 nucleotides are TGCGCCAGCAGCCAAGACCCGGGACAGGGGGGGAACTATGGCTACACCTTC. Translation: CASSQDPGQGGNYGYTF.

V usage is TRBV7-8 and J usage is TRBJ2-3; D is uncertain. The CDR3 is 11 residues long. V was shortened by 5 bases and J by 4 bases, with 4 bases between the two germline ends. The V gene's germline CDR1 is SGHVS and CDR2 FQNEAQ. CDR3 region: CASSLPDTQYF. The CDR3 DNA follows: TGTGCCAGCAGCCTCCCAGATACGCAGTATTTT.